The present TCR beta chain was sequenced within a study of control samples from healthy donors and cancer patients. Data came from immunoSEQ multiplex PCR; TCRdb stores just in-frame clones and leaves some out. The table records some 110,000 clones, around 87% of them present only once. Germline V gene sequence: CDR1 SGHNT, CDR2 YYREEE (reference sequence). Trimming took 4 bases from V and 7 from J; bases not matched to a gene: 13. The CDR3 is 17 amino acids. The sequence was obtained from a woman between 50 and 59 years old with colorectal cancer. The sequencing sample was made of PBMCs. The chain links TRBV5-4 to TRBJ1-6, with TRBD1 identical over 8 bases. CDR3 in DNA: TGTGCCAGCAGCGAACTCAGGGGGCTGACCATCAATTCACCCCTCCACTTT. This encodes CASSELRGLTINSPLHF.